These T cell receptor beta chains were read from a single sample in a study of PD-1 blockade in classical Hodgkin lymphoma. Only in-frame clones appear in the TCRdb table, and some are missing; sequencing was by immunoSEQ multiplex PCR. This sample has around 91,000 clones; about 89% occur once, and the top ten carry about 20%. The specimen comprised peripheral blood mononuclear cells (PBMCs), sampled at baseline. The receptors stem from a human donor with classical Hodgkin lymphoma. CDR3s include the opening cysteine and the closing phenylalanine or tryptophan. The order of the fields is D gene, clone size, J gene, CDR3 length, V gene, CDR3 protein, CDR3 DNA. A D gene is named only where the DNA matches it firmly. Rows may omit the clone size; those that give it use once, few, many or a size class.

D gene: NA; clone size: NA; J gene: TRBJ2-1; CDR3 length: 13; V gene: TRBV5-1; CDR3 protein: CASSLFFDQEQFF; CDR3 DNA: TGCGCCAGCAGCTTATTTTTCGATCAGGAGCAGTTCTTC
D gene: NA; clone size: NA; J gene: TRBJ2-1; CDR3 length: 15; V gene: TRBV7-2; CDR3 protein: CASQAGPSSYNEQFF; CDR3 DNA: TGTGCCAGCCAGGCAGGGCCGAGCTCCTACAATGAGCAGTTCTTC
D gene: TRBD2; clone size: NA; J gene: TRBJ2-5; CDR3 length: 16; V gene: TRBV29-1; CDR3 protein: CSVEDLPASGGETQYF; CDR3 DNA: TGCAGCGTTGAAGATCTTCCGGCTAGCGGAGGGGAGACCCAGTACTTC
D gene: TRBD1; clone size: NA; J gene: TRBJ1-2; CDR3 length: 16; V gene: TRBV19; CDR3 protein: CASSIASRGQGSGYTF; CDR3 DNA: TGTGCCAGTAGTATAGCGAGTCGGGGACAGGGGTCTGGCTACACCTTC
D gene: NA; clone size: NA; J gene: TRBJ1-2; CDR3 length: 12; V gene: TRBV10-3; CDR3 protein: CAISEQAYGYTF; CDR3 DNA: TGTGCCATCAGTGAACAGGCTTATGGCTACACCTTC
D gene: NA; clone size: NA; J gene: TRBJ1-4; CDR3 length: 15; V gene: TRBV7-9; CDR3 protein: CASSISDTANEKLFF; CDR3 DNA: TGTGCCAGCAGCATCTCAGATACGGCTAATGAAAAACTGTTTTTT
D gene: NA; clone size: NA; J gene: TRBJ1-4; CDR3 length: 15; V gene: TRBV27; CDR3 protein: CASSLEGRVAEKLFF; CDR3 DNA: TGTGCCAGCAGTTTGGAGGGGAGGGTAGCTGAAAAACTGTTTTTT
D gene: NA; clone size: NA; J gene: TRBJ2-1; CDR3 length: 13; V gene: TRBV28; CDR3 protein: CASSYLVYNEQFF; CDR3 DNA: TGTGCCAGCAGCTACCTAGTATACAATGAGCAGTTCTTC
D gene: NA; clone size: once; J gene: TRBJ2-2; CDR3 length: 13; V gene: TRBV7-2; CDR3 protein: CASSRRRTGELFF; CDR3 DNA: TGTGCCAGCAGCCGCCGACGCACCGGGGAGCTGTTTTTT
D gene: NA; clone size: NA; J gene: TRBJ1-1; CDR3 length: 13; V gene: TRBV11-2; CDR3 protein: CASSQFVTGEAFF; CDR3 DNA: TGTGCCAGCAGCCAATTTGTTACAGGTGAAGCTTTCTTT
D gene: NA; clone size: NA; J gene: TRBJ2-7; CDR3 length: 14; V gene: TRBV5-4; CDR3 protein: CASSLKAEYYEQYF; CDR3 DNA: TGTGCCAGCAGCCTTAAGGCGGAGTACTACGAGCAGTACTTC
D gene: NA; clone size: few; J gene: TRBJ1-1; CDR3 length: 13; V gene: TRBV6-5; CDR3 protein: CASYRAANTEAFF; CDR3 DNA: TGTGCCAGCTACCGGGCGGCGAACACTGAAGCTTTCTTT
D gene: TRBD2; clone size: NA; J gene: TRBJ2-1; CDR3 length: 16; V gene: TRBV11-3; CDR3 protein: CASSLDGRTRPNEQFF; CDR3 DNA: TGTGCCAGCAGCTTAGATGGAAGGACTAGGCCCAATGAGCAGTTCTTC
D gene: NA; clone size: once; J gene: TRBJ2-3; CDR3 length: 14; V gene: TRBV30; CDR3 protein: CAWGGRTLADTQYF; CDR3 DNA: TGTGCCTGGGGGGGACGGACATTAGCTGATACGCAGTATTTT
D gene: TRBD1; clone size: NA; J gene: TRBJ2-6; CDR3 length: 18; V gene: TRBV28; CDR3 protein: CASRPGTGKASGANVLTF; CDR3 DNA: TGTGCCAGCAGGCCCGGGACAGGGAAAGCATCTGGGGCCAACGTCCTGACTTTC
D gene: NA; clone size: NA; J gene: TRBJ2-1; CDR3 length: 17; V gene: TRBV12-5; CDR3 protein: CASGLAPGTPSTNEQFF; CDR3 DNA: TGTGCTAGTGGTTTGGCCCCCGGGACACCATCTACAAATGAGCAGTTCTTC
D gene: NA; clone size: NA; J gene: TRBJ2-7; CDR3 length: 13; V gene: TRBV7-9; CDR3 protein: CASSLPSSYEQYF; CDR3 DNA: TGTGCCAGCAGCTTACCATCCTCCTACGAGCAGTACTTC
D gene: NA; clone size: NA; J gene: TRBJ1-1; CDR3 length: 11; V gene: TRBV6-5; CDR3 protein: CASTNGGYAFF; CDR3 DNA: TGTGCCAGCACCAACGGGGGGTATGCTTTCTTT
D gene: TRBD2; clone size: NA; J gene: TRBJ2-2; CDR3 length: 15; V gene: TRBV5-1; CDR3 protein: CATAPGTSDTGELFF; CDR3 DNA: TGCGCCACGGCCCCCGGGACTAGCGACACCGGGGAGCTGTTTTTT
D gene: NA; clone size: NA; J gene: TRBJ2-2; CDR3 length: 15; V gene: TRBV5-1; CDR3 protein: CASNLHTANTGELFF; CDR3 DNA: TGCGCCAGCAATCTCCACACCGCCAACACCGGGGAGCTGTTTTTT
D gene: TRBD2; clone size: NA; J gene: TRBJ2-2; CDR3 length: 16; V gene: TRBV11-3; CDR3 protein: CASSYGTSGFTGELFF; CDR3 DNA: TGTGCCAGCAGCTACGGGACTAGCGGGTTCACCGGGGAGCTGTTTTTT
D gene: TRBD2; clone size: NA; J gene: TRBJ2-2; CDR3 length: 14; V gene: TRBV5-1; CDR3 protein: CASQAGSNTGELFF; CDR3 DNA: TGCGCCAGCCAAGCGGGATCGAACACCGGGGAGCTGTTTTTT
D gene: TRBD2; clone size: NA; J gene: TRBJ2-1; CDR3 length: 14; V gene: TRBV19; CDR3 protein: CASSWTSGMDEQFF; CDR3 DNA: TGTGCCAGTAGTTGGACTAGCGGGATGGATGAGCAGTTCTTC
D gene: NA; clone size: NA; J gene: TRBJ1-1; CDR3 length: 13; V gene: TRBV7-9; CDR3 protein: CASSFPGETEAFF; CDR3 DNA: TGTGCCAGCAGCTTCCCAGGGGAAACTGAAGCTTTCTTT
D gene: NA; clone size: once; J gene: TRBJ1-5; CDR3 length: 15; V gene: TRBV19; CDR3 protein: CASRQGVLSNQPQHF; CDR3 DNA: TGTGCCAGTAGACAAGGGGTACTCAGCAATCAGCCCCAGCATTTT
D gene: NA; clone size: once; J gene: TRBJ1-4; CDR3 length: 13; V gene: TRBV2; CDR3 protein: CASSGIREGRLFF; CDR3 DNA: TGTGCCAGCAGTGGGATCCGTGAAGGGAGGCTGTTTTTT
D gene: NA; clone size: NA; J gene: TRBJ2-7; CDR3 length: 12; V gene: TRBV27; CDR3 protein: CASGGAQYEQYF; CDR3 DNA: TGTGCCAGCGGGGGCGCACAATACGAGCAGTACTTC
D gene: TRBD1; clone size: NA; J gene: TRBJ1-2; CDR3 length: 18; V gene: TRBV4-2; CDR3 protein: CASSPYWAGGTESYGYTF; CDR3 DNA: TGTGCCAGCAGCCCCTATTGGGCAGGGGGCACGGAGAGCTATGGCTACACCTTC
D gene: NA; clone size: NA; J gene: TRBJ2-7; CDR3 length: 13; V gene: TRBV30; CDR3 protein: CAWNPGTDYEQYF; CDR3 DNA: TGTGCCTGGAACCCCGGGACGGACTACGAGCAGTACTTC
D gene: NA; clone size: once; J gene: TRBJ2-1; CDR3 length: 15; V gene: TRBV30; CDR3 protein: CAWSVGGGVQNEQFF; CDR3 DNA: TGTGCCTGGAGTGTCGGGGGTGGGGTCCAAAATGAGCAGTTCTTC